This T cell receptor (beta chain) appears in the sequencing data of a study of OX40 agonist ivuxolimab in advanced cancers. On the study more broadly: In this trial design, patients received ivuxolimab intravenously at 0.01 to 10 mg/kg every 2 weeks. Two patients with cutaneous melanoma and one with hepatocellular carcinoma, three in total, showed partial responses.

Germline trimming cut 4 bases from V and 4 bases from J; bases unmatched to any gene: 7. Germline assignment: CDR1 SGHRS and CDR2 YFSETQ. CDR3 length: 16 residues. Study-level points and caveats: Partial responders at 0.1-3.0 mg/kg had among the lowest clonal expansion.

Clones were sequenced by immunoSEQ multiplex PCR, and TCRdb holds only the in-frame ones, with some missing. This sample has more than 30,000 clones, with approximately 78% found just once. Only one count was recorded for this clone. Its antigen is not identified. J is TRBJ2-5 and V is TRBV5-1, with TRBD2 identical over 13 bases. The source material was CD4+ or CD8+ T cells sorted from blood, sampled in a trial of the OX40 agonist ivuxolimab. This TCR was recovered from an adult with an advanced solid tumor such as melanoma, head and neck, liver or kidney cancer. CDR3 loop: CASSRAGTSGAETQYF. CDR3 in DNA: TGCGCCAGCAGCCGTGCTGGGACTAGCGGGGCAGAGACCCAGTACTTC.